One T cell receptor beta chain is described in this entry. The repertoire was sequenced with immunoSEQ multiplex PCR; TCRdb's copy has only in-frame clones and lacks some. The sample shows roughly 120,000 clones, 70% to 85% of them seen only once. This sample was taken from a study of blood T cell repertoires in COVID-19. The CDR3 runs 11 residues. Germline-derived CDR1 and CDR2 are LGHDT and YNNKEL (reference sequence). The V and J ends lost 2 bases and 10 bases respectively, with 6 bases between them. The TCR originated in a woman in her fifties or sixties with acute or convalescent COVID-19. The sample was peripheral blood. The chain carries TRBV3-1 (or the pseudogene TRBV3-2) and TRBJ2-1; D is unclear. DNA of the CDR3: TGTGCCAGCAGCCAAAGTCAGGAGCAGTTCTTC. Amino acid sequence: CASSQSQEQFF.